The subject of this entry is one T cell receptor (beta chain). The target of this receptor is not known. No per-base quality is available; no much larger clone lies one base away. The data derive from a study of cytomegalovirus exposure and HLA in healthy donors (dated by TCRdb to about 2017). At the level of the whole study: The 650 to 750 repertoires of the first cohort and the 110 or so validation repertoires were produced on the same platform, according to a later analysis. The study aimed to test whether cataloging public T cell receptors could reveal signatures of past pathogen exposure. Along with the roughly 710-subject first cohort, a separate validation cohort of over a hundred different subjects was used. To predict cytomegalovirus infection status, the study brought together high-throughput TCR immunosequencing, statistical association of individual TCRs with disease status, and machine learning.

The CDR3 starts with the cysteine, ends with the phenylalanine, and has 14 residues. The only DNA kept is the CDR3, 42 bases in frame from the first base. Trimming costs V 5 bases and J 4 bases, and their ends lie 11 bases apart. CDR1 and CDR2 are read off the germline V gene (reference sequence) as SSHAT and FNYEAQ. The donors belonged to the validation cohort of about 130 subjects, which was separate from the 666-subject first cohort. The investigation overall reported the following: Across donors, most TCR sequences were observed very rarely, whereas some public TCRs were present in many individuals. The authors suggested that the approach could potentially be extended to other disease states and immunological phenotypes. Subsequent analysis determined that TCRs grouped into clusters in the first cohort also showed a tendency toward co-occurrence across the 90 to 150 validation repertoires, and 85% to 95% of cluster scores exceeded 0. The study listed approximately 150 TCR beta chains as associated with cytomegalovirus. A later analysis lacked HLA typing for the validation cohort, so it scored co-occurrence in that cohort across all 120 repertoires. In both the original and validation cohorts, the classifier was reported to diagnose cytomegalovirus status with high specificity and sensitivity. A few of the identified cytomegalovirus-associated TCR beta chains were confirmed in vitro to be specific for cytomegalovirus antigens.

The protocol used for the library was the immunoSEQ multiplex PCR assay. In the authors' own workflow: A statistical classification framework was developed to diagnose cytomegalovirus status using the catalog of TCR beta chain sequences. Entries here come from immuneACCESS through TCRdb and include only in-frame sequences with V and J called. Some clones fail to appear in such tables; in the studies checked, an unresolved V gene covers under half of the shortfall, and the cause of the remainder is unknown. The DNA gave D and trimming, while V, J and clone size come from that table. The sample includes about 150,000 clones, with 70% to 90% observed a single time. The top ten clonotypes cover about a fifth of the sample.

The chain is assembled from TRBV7-7 and TRBJ2-2; tentative D gene TRBD1, with 6 bases matching. This TCR was sampled from a young man in good health and CMV-seropositive. The sample comprised PBMCs. The CDR3 protein sequence reads: CASSPQGATGELFF. The DNA sequence follows: TGTGCCAGCAGCCCACAGGGAGCCACCGGGGAGCTGTTTTTT.